This TCR beta chain is from a study of cytomegalovirus exposure and HLA in healthy donors. The PCR used 60 Vbeta and 13 Jbeta primers. Sequencing was performed with immunoSEQ multiplex PCR; in TCRdb, only in-frame clones are kept and a portion is missing. The table includes 200,000 to 250,000 clones, around 81% detected once. The germline gives CDR1 MNHEY, CDR2 SVGAGI. Trimming removed 0 bases at V and 7 bases at J, with 16 bases between. This CDR3 contains 16 residues. The chain recombines TRBV6-5 with TRBJ2-1; D is perhaps TRBD1 (6 bases). The receptor's source is a woman aged 55-69 years in good health and CMV-seropositive. Sequencing used PBMCs. CDR3 nucleotides: TGTGCCAGCAGTTACTCGACTCGGCAGGGGTGGAATGAGCAGTTCTTC. Translated, it gives CASSYSTRQGWNEQFF.